These 21 T cell receptor beta chains were all obtained from the same sample, sequenced in a study of CD8+ T cells in alopecia areata (dated by TCRdb to the late 2010s). What the time point label conveys for this sample: baseline before oral tofacitinib. Peripheral blood and lesional scalp punch biopsies were obtained from patients with alopecia areata. The receptor library was made with the immunoSEQ multiplex PCR assay. For TCR sequencing, RNA was extracted from every sample and reverse transcribed into cDNA to serve as template. What TCRdb holds here is the immuneACCESS table cut down to in-frame rearrangements. Part of the clones is not present; checked against another copy, under half of the missing clones reflect an unresolved V gene, and the others are unexplained. Here the sample has roughly 7,500 clones; approximately 71% occur a single time. The ten largest clones capture roughly 13% of the sample.

Sequencing was performed on skin, taken at week 0. The receptor source for this set is a human donor with alopecia areata.

The V gene is TRBV6-1, the J gene TRBJ1-5; D uncertain. Germline V CDR1 and CDR2: MNHNS, SASEGT. V was clipped by 6 bases and J by 3 bases, with 9 bases between them. The CDR3 contains 13 residues. CDR3 sequence (DNA): TGTGCCAGCAGGACATCCCTCAATCAGCCCCAGCATTTT. It codes for CASRTSLNQPQHF.

This rearrangement joins TRBV27 to TRBJ2-7; D is perhaps TRBD1 (5 bases). CDR3 length equals 12 residues. V dropped 6 bases and J dropped 3 bases, with 9 bases sitting between them. The germline gives CDR1 MNHEY, CDR2 SMNVEV (reference sequence). The CDR3 DNA is TGTGCCAGCAGGGGGCCTTACTACGAGCAGTACTTC. Its protein is CASRGPYYEQYF.

This chain links TRBV29-1 with TRBJ2-3; D not certain. Germline CDR1 SQVTM, CDR2 ANQGSEA. V lost 4 bases, J lost 6 bases, and 8 bases lay in between. The CDR3 sequence is 11 residues long. CDR3 bases: TGCAGCGTTGTACTCTGGGATACGCAGTATTTT. Protein sequence: CSVVLWDTQYF.

The rearrangement uses TRBV6-5 and TRBJ2-7, with D perhaps matching TRBD2 (6 bases). This CDR3 has 14 amino acids. CDR1 MNHEY and CDR2 SVGAGI come from the germline V gene. Trimming shortened V by 4 bases and J by 2 bases, and 12 bases separated the two germline ends. This CDR3 reads CASSLGGFPYEQYF. CDR3 DNA: TGTGCCAGCAGTTTGGGAGGTTTCCCCTACGAGCAGTACTTC.

This chain joins TRBV6-6 and TRBJ1-1; D may be TRBD1 (6 bases). The CDR3 consists of 13 residues. Germline loops: CDR1 MNHNY, CDR2 SVGAGI (reference sequence). The V end lost 6 bases, the J end lost 5 bases, and 13 bases lay between the germline ends. This CDR3 is CASRGQGMTEAFF. The DNA for the CDR3 is TGTGCCAGCAGGGGCCAGGGGATGACTGAAGCTTTCTTT.

This chain connects TRBV9 to TRBJ2-3; D is uncertain. CDR1 is SGDLS, CDR2 YYNGEE, per germline. Between the trimmed V and J ends, which lost 3 bases and 5 bases, there was a span of 7 bases. The CDR3 has 12 amino acids. CDR3 sequence: CASSAGVDTQYF. CDR3 sequence (DNA): TGTGCCAGCAGCGCAGGAGTAGATACGCAGTATTTT.

This clone appeared a few times. In DNA, the CDR3 is TGTGCCAGCAGTTACCAGGGCGGGAAGTACGAGCAGTACTTC. This translates into CASSYQGGKYEQYF. The chain joins TRBV6-5 to TRBJ2-7; D possibly corresponds to TRBD2 (6 bases). Trimming removed 2 bases at V and 4 bases at J, with 12 bases between. The CDR3 loop spans 14 amino acids. The germline CDR1 and CDR2 sequences are MNHEY and SVGAGI.

V is TRBV6-5 and J is TRBJ1-1, with D tentatively TRBD1 (6 bases). Per germline, CDR1 MNHEY and CDR2 SVGAGI. V lost 6 bases and J lost 2, with 16 bases in between. CDR3 length: 15 residues. The CDR3 sequence is CASRSGDALNTEAFF. Here the CDR3 DNA reads TGTGCCAGCAGATCAGGGGATGCCCTTAACACTGAAGCTTTCTTT.

CDR3 loop: CASSLGYEAFF. The CDR3 DNA sequence: TGTGCCAGCAGCTTAGGCTATGAAGCTTTCTTT. This sequence joins TRBV7-2 and TRBJ1-1; D call uncertain. The CDR3 is 11 amino acids. The germline gives CDR1 SGHTA, CDR2 FQGNSA. V lost 1 base and J lost 7, with 4 bases in between.

This clone was seen a handful of times. V gene TRBV19 combines with J gene TRBJ2-7; D gene uncertain. The CDR3 contains 13 residues. Trimming took 1 base from V and 3 from J, leaving 7 bases between them. CDR1 and CDR2 from the germline V gene are LNHDA and SQIVND (reference sequence). CDR3 sequence: CASSIAWGYEQYF. The CDR3 DNA follows: TGTGCCAGTAGTATAGCATGGGGCTACGAGCAGTACTTC. The complete variable domain, with remaining parts taken from reference TRBV19 and TRBJ2-7, reads DGGITQSPKYLFRKEGQNVTLSCEQNLNHDAMYWYRQDPGQGLRLIYYSQIVNDFQKGDIAEGYSVSREKKESFPLTVTSAQKNPTAFYLCASSIAWGYEQYFGPGTRLTVT.

The gene calls are TRBV18 and TRBJ2-6; D not resolved. With 1 base removed from V and 0 bases from J, the gap between germline ends came to 7 bases. Germline CDR1 KGHSH, CDR2 LQKENI. The CDR3 is 16 amino acids. CDR3 protein: CASSPLTPSGANVLTF. The DNA of the CDR3 is TGTGCCAGCTCACCACTAACTCCCTCTGGGGCCAACGTCCTGACTTTC.

The rearrangement links TRBV19 to TRBJ2-7; D is possibly TRBD1 or TRBD2 (5 bases each). The V gene lost 10 bases and the J gene lost 2 bases, with 12 bases spanning the gap. CDR1 is LNHDA, CDR2 SQIVND, per germline (reference sequence). The CDR3 runs 12 residues. CDR3 sequence: CATLGETYEQYF. The DNA for the CDR3 is TGTGCCACCCTAGGGGAGACCTACGAGCAGTACTTC. Full variable domain (outside the CDR3, taken from reference TRBV19 and TRBJ2-7): DGGITQSPKYLFRKEGQNVTLSCEQNLNHDAMYWYRQDPGQGLRLIYYSQIVNDFQKGDIAEGYSVSREKKESFPLTVTSAQKNPTAFYLCATLGETYEQYFGPGTRLTVT.

The chain links TRBV2 to TRBJ1-2; D unclear. V was trimmed by 0 bases and J by 6 bases, leaving 11 bases between them. This CDR3 has 14 amino acids. Germline-derived CDR1 and CDR2 are SNHLY and FYNNEI. The DNA for the CDR3 is TGTGCCAGCAGTGAAGCGGGATTTGGACATGGCTACACCTTC. This encodes CASSEAGFGHGYTF. Complete variable domain (other parts from reference TRBV2 and TRBJ1-2): EPEVTQTPSHQVTQMGQEVILRCVPISNHLYFYWYRQILGQKVEFLVSFYNNEISEKSEIFDDQFSVERPDGSNFTLKIRSTKLEDSAMYFCASSEAGFGHGYTFGSGTRLTVV.

The rearrangement joins TRBV5-6 to TRBJ1-6; D may be TRBD1 (6 bases). The CDR3 totals 16 residues. Deletions cut 1 base from V and 9 bases from J, with 17 bases between. The germline V gene has CDR1 SGHDT and CDR2 YYEEEE. The CDR3 DNA sequence: TGTGCCAGCAGCTTGTGGCAGGAGGGGGGGCGTTCACCCCTCCACTTT. Protein product: CASSLWQEGGRSPLHF.

This chain joins TRBV7-6 and TRBJ1-5, with a tentative D call TRBD1 (5 bases). Germline V lookup: CDR1 SGHVS, CDR2 FNYEAQ. V was pared by 2 bases and J by 8 bases, with 13 bases between. CDR3 length equals 14 residues. The CDR3 bases are TGTGCCAGCAGCTTACAGGGTTCTTCTGAGCCCCAGCATTTT. It codes for CASSLQGSSEPQHF.

The V gene is TRBV2, the J gene TRBJ2-1; TRBD1 matches 10 bases. Per germline, CDR1 SNHLY and CDR2 FYNNEI. With 6 bases clipped from V and 7 bases from J, the junction kept 15 bases outside the gene matches. The CDR3 is 17 amino acids. In nucleotides, the CDR3 is TGTGCCAGCAGGATTCGGACAGGGGGAAAAGGCACGAATGAGCAGTTCTTC. It codes for CASRIRTGGKGTNEQFF.

The chain links TRBV10-1 to TRBJ2-1; 7 positions match TRBD2. The J segment lost 6 bases and the V segment lost 3 bases, leaving 8 bases of the junction unmatched. This CDR3 has 15 residues. CDR1 is WNHNN, CDR2 SYGVQD, per germline (reference sequence). CDR3 DNA: TGCGCCAGCAGTGAAGGGACTAACTTTCCCAATGAGCAGTTCTTC. Amino acid sequence: CASSEGTNFPNEQFF.

This chain links TRBV7-6 with TRBJ2-3, with TRBD2 identical over 16 bases. V gave up 5 bases and J gave up 1 base; unmatched junction bases: 6. The CDR3 is 18 residues long. Germline-derived CDR1 and CDR2 are SGHVS and FNYEAQ. CDR3 amino acids: CASSGPGLAGGGTDTQYF. The DNA for the CDR3 is TGTGCCAGCAGCGGTCCGGGACTAGCGGGGGGGGGCACAGATACGCAGTATTTT.

Written as DNA, the CDR3 is TGTGCCAGCAGTGAAGCGGCCGGAGGACCAGATACGCAGTATTTT. Its protein product is CASSEAAGGPDTQYF. J is TRBJ2-3 and V is TRBV2; tentative D call: TRBD2 (5 bases). This CDR3 is built from 15 residues. The V gene lost 0 bases and the J gene lost 4 bases, with 11 bases spanning the gap. Germline V gene sequence: CDR1 SNHLY, CDR2 FYNNEI.

This clone appeared once. Here the CDR3 DNA reads TGTGCCAGTAGTTCGCTCGAGGGAATCTATGGCTACACCTTC. As protein: CASSSLEGIYGYTF. V usage is TRBV19 and J usage is TRBJ1-2; D unclear. The CDR3 length is 14 residues. V was trimmed by 5 bases and J by 4 bases, leaving 14 bases between them. Germline CDR1 and CDR2: LNHDA and SQIVND (reference sequence).

The rearrangement joins TRBV6-5 to TRBJ1-6; D gene unclear. The CDR3 covers 13 residues. In germline, CDR1 is MNHEY, CDR2 SVGAGI. V was pared by 2 bases and J by 10 bases, with 9 bases between. CDR3 protein: CASSYGVESPLHF. For the CDR3, the DNA is TGTGCCAGCAGTTACGGGGTTGAATCACCCCTCCACTTT.